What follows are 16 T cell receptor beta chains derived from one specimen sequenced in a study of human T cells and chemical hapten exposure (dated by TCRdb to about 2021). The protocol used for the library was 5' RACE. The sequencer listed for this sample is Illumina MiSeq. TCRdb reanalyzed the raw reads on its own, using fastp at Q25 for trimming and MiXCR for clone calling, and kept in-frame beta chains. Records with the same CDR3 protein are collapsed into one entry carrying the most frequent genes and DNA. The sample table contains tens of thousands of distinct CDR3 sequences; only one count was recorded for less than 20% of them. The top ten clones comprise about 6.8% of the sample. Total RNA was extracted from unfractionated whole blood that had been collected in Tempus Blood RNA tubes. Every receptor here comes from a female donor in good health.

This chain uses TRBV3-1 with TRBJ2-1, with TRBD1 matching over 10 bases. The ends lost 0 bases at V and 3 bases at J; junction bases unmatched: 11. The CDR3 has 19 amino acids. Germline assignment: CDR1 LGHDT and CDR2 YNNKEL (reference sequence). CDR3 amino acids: CASSQDLPRRDRGYNEQFF. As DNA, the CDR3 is TGTGCCAGCAGCCAAGATCTACCCAGAAGGGACAGGGGCTACAATGAGCAGTTCTTC.

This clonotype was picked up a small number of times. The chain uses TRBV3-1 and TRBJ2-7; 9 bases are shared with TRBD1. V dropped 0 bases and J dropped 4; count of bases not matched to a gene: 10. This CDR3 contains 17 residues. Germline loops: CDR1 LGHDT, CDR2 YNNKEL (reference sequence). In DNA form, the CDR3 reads TGTGCCAGCAGCCAAGAATCAGGGACAGGGATACCTTACGAGCAGTACTTC. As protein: CASSQESGTGIPYEQYF.

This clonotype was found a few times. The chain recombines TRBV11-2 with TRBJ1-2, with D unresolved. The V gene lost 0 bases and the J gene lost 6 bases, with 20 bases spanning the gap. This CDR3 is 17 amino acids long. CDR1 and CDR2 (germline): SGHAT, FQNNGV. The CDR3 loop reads CASSLEGRHRTINGYTF. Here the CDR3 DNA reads TGTGCCAGCAGCTTAGAGGGCAGACATCGAACGATAAATGGCTACACCTTC.

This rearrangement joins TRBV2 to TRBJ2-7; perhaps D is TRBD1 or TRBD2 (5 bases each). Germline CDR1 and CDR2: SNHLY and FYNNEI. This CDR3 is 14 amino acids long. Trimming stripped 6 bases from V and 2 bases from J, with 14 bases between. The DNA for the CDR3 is TGTGCCAGCAGGGGAGTAGGGGCGACCTACGAGCAGTACTTC. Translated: CASRGVGATYEQYF.

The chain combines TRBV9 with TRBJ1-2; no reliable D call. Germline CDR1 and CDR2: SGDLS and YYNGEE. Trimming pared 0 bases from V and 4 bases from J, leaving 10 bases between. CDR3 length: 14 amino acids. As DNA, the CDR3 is TGTGCCAGCAGCGTAGACGTCACCTCCTATGGCTACACCTTC. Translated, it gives CASSVDVTSYGYTF. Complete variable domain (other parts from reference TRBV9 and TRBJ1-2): DSGVTQTPKHLITATGQRVTLRCSPRSGDLSVYWYQQSLDQGLQFLIQYYNGEERAKGNILERFSAQQFPDLHSELNLSSLELGDSALYFCASSVDVTSYGYTFGSGTRLTVV.

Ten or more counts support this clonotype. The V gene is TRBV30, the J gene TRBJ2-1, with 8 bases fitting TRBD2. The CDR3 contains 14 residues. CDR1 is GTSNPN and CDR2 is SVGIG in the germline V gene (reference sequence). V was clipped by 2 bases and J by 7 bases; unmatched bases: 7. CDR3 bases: TGTGCCTGGAGTCTTGGACTAGCCGTTAATGAGCAGTTCTTC. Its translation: CAWSLGLAVNEQFF.

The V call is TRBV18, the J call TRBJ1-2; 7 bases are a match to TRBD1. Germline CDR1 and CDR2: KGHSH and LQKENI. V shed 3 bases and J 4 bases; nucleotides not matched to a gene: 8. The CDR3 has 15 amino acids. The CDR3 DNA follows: TGTGCCAGCTCACCCCGGGACAGCAGAAGCTATGGCTACACCTTC. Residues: CASSPRDSRSYGYTF.

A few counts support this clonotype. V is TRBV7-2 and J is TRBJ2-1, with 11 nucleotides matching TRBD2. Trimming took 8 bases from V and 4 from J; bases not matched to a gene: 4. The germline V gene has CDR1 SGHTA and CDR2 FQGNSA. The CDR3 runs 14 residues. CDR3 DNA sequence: TGTGCCAGCCGAGGACTAGCGGGTTACAATGAGCAGTTCTTC. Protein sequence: CASRGLAGYNEQFF. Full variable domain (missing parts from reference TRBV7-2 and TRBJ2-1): GAGVSQSPSNKVTEKGKDVELRCDPISGHTALYWYRQSLGQGLEFLIYFQGNSAPDKSGLPSDRFSAERTGGSVSTLTIQRTQQEDSAVYLCASRGLAGYNEQFFGPGTRLTVL.

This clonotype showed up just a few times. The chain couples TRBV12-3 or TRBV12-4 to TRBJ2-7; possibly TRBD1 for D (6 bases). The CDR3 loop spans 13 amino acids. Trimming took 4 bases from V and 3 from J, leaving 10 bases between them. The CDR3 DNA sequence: TGTGCCAGCAGTTCTCCAGGGGTCTACGAGCAGTACTTC. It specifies CASSSPGVYEQYF.

The CDR3 DNA is TGTGCCTGGAGTGTACTCCTTACCGGGGCTCTCGGGGCTTTCTTT. The encoded protein is CAWSVLLTGALGAFF. The J gene is TRBJ1-1, the V gene TRBV30, with D perhaps TRBD1 (5 bases). In germline, CDR1 is GTSNPN, CDR2 SVGIG (reference sequence). The ends were cut back, 0 bases at V and 11 bases at J, with 22 bases in the middle. The CDR3 is 15 residues long.

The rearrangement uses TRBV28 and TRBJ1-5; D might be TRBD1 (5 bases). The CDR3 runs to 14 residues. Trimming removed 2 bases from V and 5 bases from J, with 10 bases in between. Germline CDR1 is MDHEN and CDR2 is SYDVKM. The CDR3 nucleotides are TGTGCCAGCAGTTTAACAGGTTATTATCAGCCCCAGCATTTT. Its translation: CASSLTGYYQPQHF.

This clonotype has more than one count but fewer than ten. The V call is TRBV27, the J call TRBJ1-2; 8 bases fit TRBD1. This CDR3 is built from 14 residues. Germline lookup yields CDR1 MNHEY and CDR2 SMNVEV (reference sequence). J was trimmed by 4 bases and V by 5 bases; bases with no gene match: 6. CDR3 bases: TGTGCCAGCAGTCCGACAGGGGTCTCCTATGGCTACACCTTC. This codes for CASSPTGVSYGYTF.

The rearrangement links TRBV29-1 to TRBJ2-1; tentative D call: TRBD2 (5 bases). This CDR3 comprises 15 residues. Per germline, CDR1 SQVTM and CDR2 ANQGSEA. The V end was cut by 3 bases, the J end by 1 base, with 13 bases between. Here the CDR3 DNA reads TGCAGCGTTGATCTACAAGCGGTATCCTACAATGAGCAGTTCTTC. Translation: CSVDLQAVSYNEQFF.

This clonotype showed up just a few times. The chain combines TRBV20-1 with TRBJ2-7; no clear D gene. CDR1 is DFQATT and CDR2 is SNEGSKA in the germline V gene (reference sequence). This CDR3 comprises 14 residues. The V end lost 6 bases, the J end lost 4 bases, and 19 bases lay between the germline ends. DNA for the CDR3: TGCAGTGCCTCGGGCCCGGCGTTCCTATACGAGCAGTACTTC. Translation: CSASGPAFLYEQYF.

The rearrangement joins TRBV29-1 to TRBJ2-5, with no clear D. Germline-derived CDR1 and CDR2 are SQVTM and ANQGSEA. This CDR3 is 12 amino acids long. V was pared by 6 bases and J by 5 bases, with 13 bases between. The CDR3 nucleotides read TGCAGCGTAGAAAGGCCCCCGGAGACCCAGTACTTC. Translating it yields CSVERPPETQYF.

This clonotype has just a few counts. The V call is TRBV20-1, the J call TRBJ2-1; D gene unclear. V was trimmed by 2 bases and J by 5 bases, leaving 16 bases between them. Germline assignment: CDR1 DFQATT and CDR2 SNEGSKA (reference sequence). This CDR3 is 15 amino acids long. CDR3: CSARIRLLDHNEQFF. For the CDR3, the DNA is TGCAGTGCTAGAATCCGGCTACTCGATCACAATGAGCAGTTCTTC.